Below, 5 T cell receptor beta chains from the same sample are listed, as sequenced in a study of blood T cell repertoires in COVID-19. Generated by immunoSEQ multiplex PCR, the TCRdb table keeps only in-frame clones and is missing some. This sample has around 30,000 clones, with roughly 87% found just once. The material sequenced was peripheral blood. Receptors originate from a man between 45 and 60 years old with active or convalescent COVID-19.

The rearrangement links TRBV2 to TRBJ1-5, with D perhaps matching TRBD1 (6 bases). From germline, CDR1 is SNHLY and CDR2 FYNNEI. V lost 2 bases and J 0 bases, leaving 8 bases between the germline ends. The length of the CDR3 is 15 residues. The CDR3, as DNA: TGTGCCAGCAGTGAATTGGACAGTAGCAATCAGCCCCAGCATTTT. It specifies CASSELDSSNQPQHF.

The J gene is TRBJ1-5, the V gene TRBV28; D may be TRBD1 (5 bases). V lost 3 bases, J lost 0 bases, and 12 bases lay in between. There are 16 residues in the CDR3. Germline V gene data show CDR1 as MDHEN and CDR2 as SYDVKM. For the CDR3, the DNA is TGTGCCAGCAGTTTCACCAGGACATATAGCAATCAGCCCCAGCATTTT. Encoded protein: CASSFTRTYSNQPQHF.

The DNA of the CDR3 is TGTGCCAGCAGCTTCGGGACTAGCGGGAAGGCCGGGGAGCTGTTTTTT. It encodes CASSFGTSGKAGELFF. The chain uses TRBV7-6 and TRBJ2-2; 13 bases agree with TRBD2. The CDR3 totals 16 residues. The germline V gene encodes CDR1 SGHVS and CDR2 FNYEAQ. The junction had 4 bases not matched to a gene; V was cut back by 3 bases and J by 6 bases. The full variable domain, its missing parts supplied by reference TRBV7-6 and TRBJ2-2, is GAGVSQSPRYKVTKRGQDVALRCDPISGHVSLYWYRQALGQGPEFLTYFNYEAQQDKSGLPNDRFSAERPEGSISTLTIQRTEQRDSAMYRCASSFGTSGKAGELFFGEGSRLTVL.

In its sample, this clone was seen a few times. The chain joins TRBV28 to TRBJ2-7; weak D call: TRBD2 (6 bases). Germline CDR1 reads MDHEN; CDR2 reads SYDVKM. V lost 3 bases and J 0 bases, leaving 12 bases between the germline ends. The CDR3 length is 15 residues. CDR3 bases: TGTGCCAGCAGTTTCGCGGGGACCAGCTCCTACGAGCAGTACTTC. The encoded protein is CASSFAGTSSYEQYF.

V is TRBV5-1 and J is TRBJ2-7, with D tentatively TRBD1 (5 bases). Trimming took off 0 bases at V and 5 bases at J, with 9 bases between the two ends. Germline-derived CDR1 and CDR2 are SGHRS and YFSETQ. The CDR3 covers 13 residues. The CDR3 here is CASSLAWTNEQYF. In DNA form, the CDR3 reads TGCGCCAGCAGCTTGGCCTGGACAAACGAGCAGTACTTC. Full variable domain (missing parts from reference TRBV5-1 and TRBJ2-7): KAGVTQTPRYLIKTRGQQVTLSCSPISGHRSVSWYQQTPGQGLQFLFEYFSETQRNKGNFPGRFSGRQFSNSRSEMNVSTLELGDSALYLCASSLAWTNEQYFGPGTRLTVT.